Each of the 24 T cell receptor beta chains below was sequenced from the same sample in a study of T cells in Graves' hyperthyroidism and ophthalmopathy. Amplified regions were TCR beta CDR3 sequences from RNA transcripts. HTBI primers were used for first-round RT-PCR of the TCR CDR3. TCRdb ran MiXCR on the multiplex PCR reads and lists one entry per CDR3 protein. Here the sample spans 350,000 or so distinct CDR3 sequences, about 18% being singletons. What was sequenced was blood. The receptors here all came from a woman in her twenties or thirties with Graves' hyperthyroidism that later progressed to Graves' ophthalmopathy.

This clonotype was seen only a few times. The chain joins TRBV14 to TRBJ1-5; perhaps TRBD1 as D (5 bases). This CDR3 has 16 residues. Per the germline V gene, CDR1 is SGHDN and CDR2 is FVKESK. V lost 4 bases and J 0 bases, leaving 13 bases between the germline ends. CDR3 amino acids: CASSPPWGYSNQPQHF. DNA of the CDR3: TGTGCCAGCAGCCCGCCCTGGGGCTATAGCAATCAGCCCCAGCATTTT.

V and J are TRBV20-1 and TRBJ2-7; D perhaps matches TRBD1 (6 bases). The V gene lost 0 bases and the J gene lost 3 bases, with 9 bases spanning the gap. This CDR3 contains 13 residues. Germline V gene lookup returns CDR1 DFQATT and CDR2 SNEGSKA (reference sequence). The CDR3 bases are TGCAGTGCTAGAGAGATACAGGGCTACGAGCAGTACTTC. Its translation: CSAREIQGYEQYF.

This clonotype was observed at least ten times. The chain couples TRBV20-1 to TRBJ2-7; 8 nucleotides align to TRBD2. Germline CDR1 reads DFQATT; CDR2 reads SNEGSKA (reference sequence). The V segment lost 4 bases and the J segment 4 bases; nucleotides outside the gene matches: 12. The CDR3 has 15 residues. The CDR3 sequence: CSATLQLAASYEQYF. CDR3 nucleotides: TGCAGTGCTACCCTTCAACTAGCGGCATCATACGAGCAGTACTTC.

CDR3 in amino acids: CASSGSSGNTIYF. CDR3 sequence (DNA): TGTGCCAGCAGCGGGTCTTCTGGAAACACCATATATTTT. The V and J genes are TRBV9 and TRBJ1-3; D call uncertain. The CDR3 totals 13 residues. The V gene's germline CDR1 is SGDLS and CDR2 YYNGEE. V was trimmed by 3 bases and J by 1 base, leaving 5 bases between them.

This clonotype was detected ten times or more. The chain is built from TRBV6-5 and TRBJ1-6; D not resolved. V lost 3 bases to trimming and J lost 7 bases, with 10 bases between them. The CDR3 covers 14 residues. The germline gives CDR1 MNHEY, CDR2 SVGAGI. CDR3 in amino acids: CASSYVGRNSPLHF. CDR3 sequence (DNA): TGTGCCAGCAGTTATGTGGGGAGGAATTCACCCCTCCACTTT.

Only a few counts were recorded for this clonotype. A much more abundant neighbour one base away suggests this may be a read error. The conserved phenylalanine or tryptophan is not found at the CDR3 terminus, so this likely reflects a read error. The rearrangement joins TRBV29-1 to TRBJ1-1; D unclear. V gave up 7 bases and J gave up 3 bases, with 12 bases separating them. This CDR3 spans 12 amino acids. In germline, CDR1 is SQVTM, CDR2 ANQGSEA. For the CDR3, the DNA is TGCAGCGCGGCGACTGGCCACACTGAAGCTTTCCTT. Translated, it gives CSAATGHTEAFL.

This clonotype has a count of ten or more. This chain uses TRBV28 with TRBJ2-5; D possibly uses TRBD1 or TRBD2 (6 bases each). Germline values: CDR1 MDHEN, CDR2 SYDVKM. The CDR3 runs to 15 residues. Trimming removed 5 bases at V and 5 bases at J, with 18 bases between. The CDR3 region has the DNA TGTGCCAGCAGTGTACCACAGGGACTGATGGAGACCCAGTACTTC. This encodes CASSVPQGLMETQYF.

The J gene is TRBJ2-1, the V gene TRBV29-1; no firm D call. V was trimmed by 3 bases and J by 3 bases, leaving 9 bases between them. The germline V gene has CDR1 SQVTM and CDR2 ANQGSEA. The CDR3 consists of 13 residues. The CDR3 loop reads CSVERQNYNEQFF. The CDR3 nucleotides are TGCAGCGTTGAGCGGCAGAACTACAATGAGCAGTTCTTC.

This chain links TRBV7-9 with TRBJ2-7, with TRBD1 as a possible D gene (5 bases). Germline CDR1 and CDR2: SEHNR and FQNEAQ (reference sequence). The CDR3 totals 16 residues. V was clipped by 3 bases and J by 2 bases, with 17 bases between them. CDR3 bases: TGTGCCAGCAGCTTTGAGGCGGCAGGGTATCCCTACGAGCAGTACTTC. Its protein product is CASSFEAAGYPYEQYF.

This clonotype was observed at least ten times. The rearrangement joins TRBV12-3 or TRBV12-4 to TRBJ2-2; D is perhaps TRBD1 (6 bases). V lost 2 bases, J lost 4 bases, and 8 bases lay in between. This CDR3 spans 14 amino acids. CDR3 nucleotide sequence: TGTGCCAGCAGTTTACAGGGGCGCACCGGGGAGCTGTTTTTT. Translation gives CASSLQGRTGELFF.

This clonotype has at least ten counts. The chain carries TRBV5-1 and TRBJ1-2; 8 bases line up with TRBD1. Germline CDR1 SGHRS, CDR2 YFSETQ. CDR3 length: 16 amino acids. V was clipped by 0 bases and J by 0 bases; unmatched bases: 4. In DNA form, the CDR3 reads TGCGCCAGCAGCTTGGTATCGGGACAGGCTAACTATGGCTACACCTTC. This codes for CASSLVSGQANYGYTF.

This clonotype came up a few times. The chain joins TRBV7-9 to TRBJ2-5; D remains unclear. Germline V gives CDR1 SEHNR, CDR2 FQNEAQ (reference sequence). This CDR3 is 14 amino acids long. Trimming pared 5 bases from V and 1 base from J, leaving 11 bases between. CDR3 sequence (DNA): TGTGCCAGCAGCCGGTCCGCTTCCCAAGAGACCCAGTACTTC. Translation: CASSRSASQETQYF.

The table lists this clonotype with a few counts. This clone may be a read error of a much larger clone one base away. This rearrangement joins TRBV10-3 to TRBJ2-3; TRBD2 is a possible D gene (5 bases). Germline V gene data show CDR1 as ENHRY and CDR2 as SYGVKD. This CDR3 spans 18 amino acids. The CDR3 DNA reads as TGTGCCGTCAGTGAGTCGACTACCCACCCCTCTAGCACAGATACGCAGTATTTT. This sequence encodes CAVSESTTHPSSTDTQYF.

This clonotype was detected only a few times. V usage is TRBV9 and J usage is TRBJ2-4, with D possibly matching TRBD1 (5 bases). Germline CDR1 SGDLS, CDR2 YYNGEE. Trimming took off 3 bases at V and 2 bases at J, with 24 bases between the two ends. The CDR3 is made up of 19 amino acids. This CDR3 reads CASSDPKGSGPPSKNIQYF. CDR3 in DNA: TGTGCCAGCAGCGATCCCAAGGGGTCAGGGCCCCCCTCCAAAAACATTCAGTACTTC.

This clonotype has more than one count but fewer than ten. This sequence joins TRBV28 and TRBJ1-2; perhaps TRBD1 as D (5 bases). CDR3 length: 12 residues. V lost 10 bases and J 7 bases, leaving 16 bases between the germline ends. Germline CDR1 MDHEN, CDR2 SYDVKM. CDR3 protein: CAIFDWGGGYTF. In nucleotides, the CDR3 is TGTGCCATCTTTGACTGGGGCGGTGGCTACACCTTC.

Many counts were recorded for this clonotype. V usage is TRBV30 and J usage is TRBJ1-5; weak D call: TRBD1 (6 bases). Between the trimmed V and J ends, which lost 1 base and 7 bases, there was a span of 11 bases. The CDR3 length is 13 residues. Germline CDR1 is GTSNPN and CDR2 is SVGIG (reference sequence). Written as DNA, the CDR3 is TGTGCCTGGAGTGGAGGGGGTGGCCAGCCCCAGCATTTT. Translating it yields CAWSGGGGQPQHF.

The table lists this clonotype with many counts. The V call is TRBV30, the J call TRBJ2-7; D remains ambiguous. Germline CDR1 is GTSNPN and CDR2 is SVGIG (reference sequence). CDR3 length: 13 residues. V dropped 0 bases and J dropped 2 bases, with 8 bases sitting between them. The CDR3 nucleotides read TGTGCCTGGAGTGTTTCCGGAGCCTACGAGCAGTACTTC. This gives the protein CAWSVSGAYEQYF.

This clonotype showed up many times. This chain joins TRBV6-1 and TRBJ2-5, with 10 positions matching TRBD1. The CDR3 is made up of 16 amino acids. Germline-derived CDR1 and CDR2 are MNHNS and SASEGT. Germline trimming cut 6 bases from V and 1 base from J; bases unmatched to any gene: 8. This CDR3 is CASRGGQGVFQETQYF. In nucleotides, the CDR3 is TGTGCCAGCAGAGGAGGACAGGGGGTATTCCAAGAGACCCAGTACTTC.

This clonotype has just one count. The rearrangement joins TRBV6-1 to TRBJ2-1; D is possibly TRBD1 (6 bases). This CDR3 is built from 15 residues. V lost 6 bases to trimming and J lost 2 bases, with 14 bases between them. Per the germline V gene, CDR1 is MNHNS and CDR2 is SASEGT. Here the CDR3 reads CASRLSGAPYNEQFF. CDR3 bases: TGTGCCAGCAGACTTTCAGGGGCACCCTACAATGAGCAGTTCTTC.

The chain links TRBV7-9 to TRBJ2-6; unclear D gene. CDR1 is SEHNR, CDR2 FQNEAQ, per germline (reference sequence). This CDR3 is 15 amino acids long. The V end lost 1 base, the J end lost 4 bases, and 8 bases lay between the germline ends. CDR3 loop: CASSLVGVGANVLTF. The CDR3 DNA follows: TGTGCCAGCAGCTTAGTTGGGGTGGGGGCCAACGTCCTGACTTTC.

This clonotype was counted ten times or more. The chain is built from TRBV7-8 and TRBJ2-2; D is uncertain. The CDR3 length is 14 residues. Germline lookup yields CDR1 SGHVS and CDR2 FQNEAQ. V gave up 6 bases and J gave up 0 bases, with 8 bases separating them. Here the CDR3 DNA reads TGTGCCAGCAGTAGCCTAGCGAACACCGGGGAGCTGTTTTTT. This codes for CASSSLANTGELFF.

This chain joins TRBV7-9 and TRBJ1-3, with D perhaps matching TRBD1 (5 bases). The CDR3 has 15 amino acids. Germline values: CDR1 SEHNR, CDR2 FQNEAQ (reference sequence). The V end was cut by 6 bases, the J end by 0 bases, with 12 bases between. The CDR3 sequence: CASSNTGYSGNTIYF. The CDR3, as DNA: TGTGCCAGCAGTAATACAGGATACTCTGGAAACACCATATATTTT.

This clonotype was seen a handful of times. The J gene is TRBJ2-3, the V gene TRBV7-9, with 8 bases that match TRBD2. In germline, CDR1 is SEHNR, CDR2 FQNEAQ (reference sequence). The V segment lost 5 bases and the J segment 2 bases; nucleotides outside the gene matches: 6. The CDR3 length is 15 residues. CDR3 coding DNA: TGTGCCAGCAGCCATACTAGCGGTATCACAGATACGCAGTATTTT. Its protein product is CASSHTSGITDTQYF. Combining the CDR3 with reference TRBV7-9 and TRBJ2-3 gives the whole variable domain DTGVSQNPRHKITKRGQNVTFRCDPISEHNRLYWYRQTLGQGPEFLTYFQNEAQLEKSRLLSDRFSAERPKGSFSTLEIQRTEQGDSAMYLCASSHTSGITDTQYFGPGTRLTVL.

This clonotype appeared a few times. This chain joins TRBV2 and TRBJ2-7, with D tentatively TRBD1 or TRBD2 (5 bases each). V was trimmed by 6 bases and J by 2 bases, leaving 11 bases between them. CDR1 and CDR2 (germline): SNHLY, FYNNEI. The length of the CDR3 is 13 residues. The chain's CDR3 is CASSGTFTYEQYF. The CDR3 DNA follows: TGTGCCAGCAGCGGGACCTTCACCTACGAGCAGTACTTC.